One sample yielded the 30 T cell receptor beta chains listed below, sequenced in a study of shared clonotypes between healthy human individuals. The assay was immunoSEQ multiplex PCR, and TCRdb's table has in-frame clones only and misses some. Of about 380,000 clones listed, roughly 96% are singletons. Sequencing input: memory CD8+ T cells sorted from blood. Subset here: CD45RO+ cells pooled with CCR7-negative TemRA cells. All receptors come from a young man in good health.

The CDR3 is CSVSGTGAEEATVDTIYF. In DNA, the CDR3 is TGCAGCGTTTCCGGGACAGGGGCGGAAGAAGCTACTGTGGACACCATATATTTT. This chain joins TRBV29-1 and TRBJ1-3; TRBD1 matches 10 bases. The CDR3 sequence is 18 residues long. The ends lost 5 bases at V and 8 bases at J; junction bases unmatched: 21. In germline, CDR1 is SQVTM, CDR2 ANQGSEA.

The rearrangement uses TRBV7-9 and TRBJ1-1; D call uncertain. This CDR3 contains 13 residues. The V gene lost 4 bases and the J gene lost 1 base, with 7 bases spanning the gap. Germline V gives CDR1 SEHNR, CDR2 FQNEAQ (reference sequence). The CDR3 here is CASSYRGNTEAFF. The DNA for the CDR3 is TGTGCCAGCAGCTATCGAGGGAACACTGAAGCTTTCTTT.

The V and J genes are TRBV6-5 and TRBJ1-2; TRBD1 aligns across 8 bases. The V gene end was trimmed by 0 bases and the J gene end by 8 bases; junction bases not matched to a gene: 8. This CDR3 contains 15 residues. Per the germline V gene, CDR1 is MNHEY and CDR2 is SVGAGI. CDR3 bases: TGTGCCAGCAGTTACTCCTTAGGACAGGGTGGAGGCTACACCTTC. Its translation: CASSYSLGQGGGYTF.

The rearrangement uses TRBV7-6 and TRBJ2-1; 9 bases fit TRBD2. The CDR3 is made up of 19 amino acids. CDR1 and CDR2 from the germline V gene are SGHVS and FNYEAQ. The junction had 17 bases not matched to a gene; V was cut back by 2 bases and J by 6 bases. CDR3 bases: TGTGCCAGCAGCTTATGGGCGGGAGGGTCTAAGTTCATTGGCAATGAGCAGTTCTTC. As protein: CASSLWAGGSKFIGNEQFF.

The V gene is TRBV13, the J gene TRBJ2-3; TRBD2 matches 11 bases. V dropped 2 bases and J dropped 4; count of bases not matched to a gene: 2. Germline-derived CDR1 and CDR2 are PRHDT and FYEKMQ (reference sequence). The CDR3 covers 15 residues. CDR3 sequence: CASSLNSGRADTQYF. Here the CDR3 DNA reads TGTGCCAGCAGCTTAAATAGCGGGAGGGCAGATACGCAGTATTTT.

V and J are TRBV12-5 and TRBJ2-7, with 8 positions matching TRBD1. Germline-derived CDR1 and CDR2 are LGHNT and FRNRAP. V lost 6 bases, J lost 3 bases, and 7 bases stayed unmatched. The CDR3 consists of 14 residues. The CDR3 reads CASGPGTGLYEQYF. The DNA of the CDR3 is TGTGCTAGTGGCCCCGGGACAGGCCTCTACGAGCAGTACTTC.

This chain links TRBV28 with TRBJ2-7, with TRBD1 identical over 8 bases. Germline V gene lookup returns CDR1 MDHEN and CDR2 SYDVKM. This CDR3 has 15 residues. The junction had 11 bases not matched to a gene; V was cut back by 6 bases and J by 4 bases. CDR3 amino acids: CASSSGQGPAYEQYF. The CDR3 nucleotides read TGTGCCAGCAGCTCAGGACAGGGTCCCGCTTACGAGCAGTACTTC.

This chain uses TRBV19 with TRBJ2-2, with 7 bases identical to TRBD1. V gave up 6 bases and J gave up 3 bases; unmatched junction bases: 4. The CDR3 length is 14 residues. Germline values: CDR1 LNHDA, CDR2 SQIVND (reference sequence). The CDR3, as DNA: TGTGCCAGTAGAGGGGGCCTTGACACCGGGGAGCTGTTTTTT. This encodes CASRGGLDTGELFF.

This chain uses TRBV6-4 with TRBJ2-4, with 14 bases matching TRBD2. Germline trimming cut 6 bases from V and 13 bases from J; bases unmatched to any gene: 5. The CDR3 consists of 13 residues. Germline V gene sequence: CDR1 MRHNA, CDR2 SNTAGT. CDR3 DNA sequence: TGTGCCAGCAGGACTAGCGGGAGGGGCCCCCAGTACTTC. Amino acids: CASRTSGRGPQYF.

The V gene is TRBV9, the J gene TRBJ2-1; 10 nucleotides match TRBD2. Germline V gene lookup returns CDR1 SGDLS and CDR2 YYNGEE. The CDR3 runs 15 residues. With V trimmed by 4 bases and J by 2 bases, 3 bases remained unmatched. The CDR3 region is CASSPGTSAYNEQFF. CDR3 sequence (DNA): TGTGCCAGCAGCCCCGGGACTAGCGCCTACAATGAGCAGTTCTTC.

The chain carries TRBV5-1 and TRBJ1-1; the D is unclear. CDR3 size: 15 residues. CDR1 is SGHRS and CDR2 is YFSETQ in the germline V gene. The germline V and J ends were trimmed by 1 base and 0 bases, with 10 bases remaining between them. The CDR3 spells CASSLRPGLNTEAFF. CDR3 DNA sequence: TGCGCCAGCAGCTTGAGACCGGGATTGAACACTGAAGCTTTCTTT. The full variable domain, with the rest looked up from reference TRBV5-1 and TRBJ1-1, is KAGVTQTPRYLIKTRGQQVTLSCSPISGHRSVSWYQQTPGQGLQFLFEYFSETQRNKGNFPGRFSGRQFSNSRSEMNVSTLELGDSALYLCASSLRPGLNTEAFFGQGTRLTVV.

A word on this clone: Different DNA sequences within this sample yield the same CDR3. CDR3 coding DNA: TGTGCCAGCAGCTTAGTTACGGGGCTGAACACTGAAGCTTTCTTT. Translated, it gives CASSLVTGLNTEAFF. This rearrangement joins TRBV11-1 to TRBJ1-1; D is perhaps TRBD1 (5 bases). Germline V gives CDR1 SGHAT, CDR2 FQDESV (reference sequence). The germline V and J ends were trimmed by 1 base and 0 bases, with 9 bases remaining between them. This CDR3 contains 15 residues.

Notes on this clone: The identical CDR3 is also encoded by other nucleotide sequences in the sample. The rearrangement links TRBV10-3 to TRBJ2-7; D unresolved. V gave up 9 bases and J gave up 0 bases, with 6 bases separating them. This CDR3 region has 11 residues. CDR1 ENHRY and CDR2 SYGVKD come from the germline V gene. CDR3 sequence: CAIGISYEQYF. The CDR3 DNA sequence: TGTGCCATAGGTATCTCCTACGAGCAGTACTTC.

This rearrangement joins TRBV10-3 to TRBJ1-3, with D hard to call. V lost 10 bases and J 3 bases, leaving 7 bases between the germline ends. There are 11 residues in the CDR3. Germline CDR1 is ENHRY and CDR2 is SYGVKD. Here the CDR3 DNA reads TGTGCCACCGAAGGTGGAAACACCATATATTTT. This sequence encodes CATEGGNTIYF.

Regarding this clone: At one boundary the junction diverges from the germline segment, which might be a read error. V is TRBV7-7 and J is TRBJ2-5, with a weak D call TRBD1 (5 bases). Germline CDR1 is SSHAT and CDR2 is FNYEAQ (reference sequence). The CDR3 is 16 amino acids. CDR3 sequence reads: CASSRSGAIFGETQYF. The DNA for the CDR3 is TGTGCTAGCAGCCGAAGTGGGGCCATATTTGGTGAGACCCAGTACTTC.

V usage is TRBV7-3 and J usage is TRBJ2-5; a possible D gene is TRBD2 (6 bases). This CDR3 has 14 amino acids. Germline lookup yields CDR1 SGHTA and CDR2 FQGTGA. V lost 4 bases and J 5 bases, leaving 14 bases between the germline ends. In nucleotides, the CDR3 is TGTGCCAGCAGCTCGGATGCGGGAATGGAGACCCAGTACTTC. Its protein product is CASSSDAGMETQYF. The whole variable domain, filled in from reference TRBV7-3 and TRBJ2-5, reads GAGVSQTPSNKVTEKGKYVELRCDPISGHTALYWYRQSLGQGPEFLIYFQGTGAADDSGLPNDRFFAVRPEGSVSTLKIQRTERGDSAVYLCASSSDAGMETQYFGPGTRLLVL.

The chain recombines TRBV10-3 with TRBJ2-3; D ambiguous. The V end was cut by 2 bases, the J end by 2 bases, with 11 bases between. CDR3 length equals 15 residues. Germline V lookup: CDR1 ENHRY, CDR2 SYGVKD. The CDR3 DNA follows: TGTGCCATCAGTGAGCGCGACTCGTACACAGATACGCAGTATTTT. Its translation: CAISERDSYTDTQYF.

CDR3 protein: CASLRDPISNTEAFF. CDR3 nucleotides: TGTGCCAGTCTCCGGGACCCAATATCAAACACTGAAGCTTTCTTT. The chain couples TRBV6-5 to TRBJ1-1; D possibly corresponds to TRBD1 (5 bases). The CDR3 covers 15 residues. V was cut by 9 bases and J by 2 bases, with 19 bases left in between. The germline V gene has CDR1 MNHEY and CDR2 SVGAGI.

V and J are TRBV19 and TRBJ2-7, with D maybe TRBD1 (6 bases). CDR1 is LNHDA and CDR2 is SQIVND in the germline V gene (reference sequence). The V and J ends lost 5 bases and 3 bases respectively, with 14 bases between them. This CDR3 is 14 amino acids long. CDR3 loop: CASSPRGDNYEQYF. The CDR3 DNA sequence: TGTGCCAGTAGTCCCCGAGGGGACAACTACGAGCAGTACTTC.

With respect to this clone: Distinct nucleotide sequences in the sample also encode this CDR3. V is TRBV29-1 and J is TRBJ2-2; D may be TRBD1 or TRBD2 (5 bases each). CDR1 is SQVTM, CDR2 ANQGSEA, per germline. CDR3 length equals 11 residues. V lost 4 bases and J lost 5, with 5 bases in between. Here the CDR3 DNA reads TGCAGCGTTGGGGGGACCGGGGAGCTGTTTTTT. Translated, it gives CSVGGTGELFF.

The genes are TRBV11-1 and TRBJ2-3; 8 nucleotides match TRBD2. Trimming removed 5 bases from V and 2 bases from J; junction bases left unmatched: 12. The CDR3 spans 17 residues. From germline, CDR1 is SGHAT and CDR2 FQDESV (reference sequence). The CDR3 loop reads CASSLSGSSRATDTQYF. The CDR3, as DNA: TGTGCCAGCAGCCTAAGCGGGAGCTCTAGGGCCACAGATACGCAGTATTTT.

This clone was counted a single time. V usage is TRBV5-1 and J usage is TRBJ2-7; the match to TRBD2 covers 14 bases. V trimming: 3 bases; J trimming: 7 bases; junction bases outside the gene matches: 6. Looked up from germline, CDR1 is SGHRS and CDR2 is YFSETQ. The CDR3 sequence is 15 residues long. DNA of the CDR3: TGCGCCAGCAGCTGGGGACTAGCGGGAGTAGGGGAGCAGTACTTC. As protein: CASSWGLAGVGEQYF.

The rearrangement links TRBV19 to TRBJ2-2; a possible D gene is TRBD2 (6 bases). Trimming pared 3 bases from V and 4 bases from J, leaving 9 bases between. This CDR3 is built from 14 residues. CDR1 is LNHDA, CDR2 SQIVND, per germline (reference sequence). The CDR3, as DNA: TGTGCCAGTAGTATCCGGCGGGGCACCGGGGAGCTGTTTTTT. Translated: CASSIRRGTGELFF. The full variable domain, in which reference TRBV19 and TRBJ2-2 provide the parts outside the CDR3, is DGGITQSPKYLFRKEGQNVTLSCEQNLNHDAMYWYRQDPGQGLRLIYYSQIVNDFQKGDIAEGYSVSREKKESFPLTVTSAQKNPTAFYLCASSIRRGTGELFFGEGSRLTVL.

V and J are TRBV5-1 and TRBJ2-5, with 12 positions matching TRBD2. Germline assignment: CDR1 SGHRS and CDR2 YFSETQ. V was pared by 0 bases and J by 3 bases, with 0 bases of the junction left unmatched. The CDR3 extends over 15 amino acids. The CDR3 coding sequence is TGCGCCAGCAGCTTGGGGACTAGCGGGAAAGAGACCCAGTACTTC. This encodes CASSLGTSGKETQYF.

This rearrangement joins TRBV6-5 to TRBJ2-7, with TRBD1 matching over 8 bases. Germline V CDR1 and CDR2: MNHEY, SVGAGI. The V gene end was trimmed by 5 bases and the J gene end by 3 bases; junction bases not matched to a gene: 3. The CDR3 has 13 residues. DNA of the CDR3: TGTGCCAGCAGTCCCGACAGGGGCTACGAGCAGTACTTC. It yields the protein CASSPDRGYEQYF.

The chain employs TRBV5-5 and TRBJ1-2; D is uncertain. Deletions cut 4 bases from V and 1 base from J, with 14 bases between. CDR1 SGHKS and CDR2 YYEKEE come from the germline V gene (reference sequence). CDR3 length: 15 residues. The CDR3 reads CASSPGFSLNYGYTF. CDR3 bases: TGTGCCAGCAGCCCCGGATTTTCGCTTAACTATGGCTACACCTTC.

The chain is built from TRBV7-8 and TRBJ2-7; the D gene is possibly TRBD2 (6 bases). V was shortened by 0 bases and J by 2 bases, with 11 bases between the two germline ends. CDR1 SGHVS and CDR2 FQNEAQ come from the germline V gene. The CDR3 contains 15 residues. In nucleotides, the CDR3 is TGTGCCAGCAGCTTAGCGCGGGACCTAGCCTACGAGCAGTACTTC. Translation: CASSLARDLAYEQYF.

This rearrangement joins TRBV5-6 to TRBJ2-7, with 10 bases fitting TRBD2. With 6 bases clipped from V and 2 bases from J, the junction kept 5 bases outside the gene matches. CDR1 and CDR2 from the germline V gene are SGHDT and YYEEEE. The CDR3 spans 14 residues. CDR3: CASTTSGDPYEQYF. Here the CDR3 DNA reads TGTGCCAGCACAACTAGCGGGGACCCCTACGAGCAGTACTTC.

The V and J genes are TRBV19 and TRBJ1-1, with D tentatively TRBD1 (6 bases). Germline loops: CDR1 LNHDA, CDR2 SQIVND (reference sequence). This CDR3 has 15 residues. Trimming removed 5 bases from V and 4 bases from J, with 17 bases in between. This CDR3 is CASSLLGGLGTEAFF. In DNA form, the CDR3 reads TGTGCCAGTAGTCTCCTCGGGGGCCTGGGCACTGAAGCTTTCTTT.

V is TRBV30 and J is TRBJ1-1; TRBD1 matches at 8 bases. CDR1 is GTSNPN and CDR2 is SVGIG in the germline V gene (reference sequence). Trimming at V came to 5 bases and at J to 5 bases, leaving 4 bases not matched to a gene. The CDR3 contains 12 residues. The CDR3 DNA sequence: TGTGCCTGGCACCGGGACAGGACTGAAGCTTTCTTT. Its protein product is CAWHRDRTEAFF.